This TCR beta chain is from a study of blood T cell repertoires in COVID-19. In the original analysis: The assay estimated nucleated cells by amplifying reference gene primers. Assay: immunoSEQ multiplex PCR; the TCRdb copy retains only in-frame clones and omits some. The DNA gave D and trimming, while V, J and clone size come from that table. The repertoire holds about 110,000 clones, with 65% to 90% as singletons. This clonotype was sampled from a woman older than 75 with active or convalescent COVID-19. Sequenced sample: peripheral blood.

CDR3 nucleotides: TGTGCCAGTAGTACTAAGACAGGGACCCGGGGCACTGAAGCTTTCTTT. Its protein is CASSTKTGTRGTEAFF. This chain links TRBV19 with TRBJ1-1; 7 nucleotides agree with TRBD1. Per germline, CDR1 LNHDA and CDR2 SQIVND (reference sequence). CDR3 length: 16 amino acids. The V segment lost 4 bases and the J segment 4 bases; nucleotides outside the gene matches: 12.